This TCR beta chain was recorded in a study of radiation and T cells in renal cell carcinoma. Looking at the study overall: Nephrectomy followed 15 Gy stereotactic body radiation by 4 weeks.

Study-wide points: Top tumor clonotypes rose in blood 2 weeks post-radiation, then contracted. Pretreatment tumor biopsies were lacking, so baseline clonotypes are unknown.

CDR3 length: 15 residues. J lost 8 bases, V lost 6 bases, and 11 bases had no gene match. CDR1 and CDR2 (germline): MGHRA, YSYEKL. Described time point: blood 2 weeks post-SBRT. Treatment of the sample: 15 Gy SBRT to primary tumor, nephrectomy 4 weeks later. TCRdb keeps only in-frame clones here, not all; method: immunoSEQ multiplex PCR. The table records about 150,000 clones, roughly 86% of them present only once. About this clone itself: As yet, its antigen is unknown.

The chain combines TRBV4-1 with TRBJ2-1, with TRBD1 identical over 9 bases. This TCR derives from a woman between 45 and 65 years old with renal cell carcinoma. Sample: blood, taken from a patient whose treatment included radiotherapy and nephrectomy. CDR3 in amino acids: CASRRRTGEDDEQFF. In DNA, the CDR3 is TGCGCCAGCAGACGACGGACAGGGGAAGACGATGAGCAGTTCTTC.